The 26 T cell receptor beta chains below were found in one sample sequenced in a study of blood T cell repertoires in COVID-19. Data came from immunoSEQ multiplex PCR; TCRdb stores just in-frame clones and leaves some out. Of about 200,000 clones in the sample, 65% to 85% are singletons; the top ten hold 6.5% to 8.5%. The sample consisted of PBMCs or T cells enriched from blood (not recorded which). These receptors came from a woman in her forties with acute COVID-19.

The V and J genes are TRBV11-3 and TRBJ1-1; 8 nucleotides agree with TRBD1. This CDR3 comprises 15 residues. Trimming removed 5 bases from V and 1 base from J; junction bases left unmatched: 6. CDR1 and CDR2 from the germline V gene are SGHNT and YENEEA. The DNA for the CDR3 is TGTGCCAGCAGCACAGGACAGGGCCCGAACACTGAAGCTTTCTTT. It is translated as CASSTGQGPNTEAFF.

The rearrangement uses TRBV5-6 and TRBJ2-7; D perhaps matches TRBD1 (7 bases). With 1 base removed from V and 5 bases from J, the gap between germline ends came to 22 bases. This CDR3 region has 17 residues. Germline V lookup: CDR1 SGHDT, CDR2 YYEEEE. The CDR3 spells CASSLTGEDSQFDEQYF. The CDR3 DNA reads as TGTGCCAGCAGCTTGACAGGGGAGGACTCCCAGTTCGACGAGCAGTACTTC.

The chain carries TRBV5-1 and TRBJ2-3; 10 bases fit TRBD2. Germline V gene sequence: CDR1 SGHRS, CDR2 YFSETQ. The CDR3 totals 16 residues. V trimming: 2 bases; J trimming: 4 bases; junction bases outside the gene matches: 7. The CDR3 DNA follows: TGCGCCAGCAGCTTTACCGGGACTAGCGTACCAGATACGCAGTATTTT. Translated: CASSFTGTSVPDTQYF.

The gene calls are TRBV28 and TRBJ1-5; no firm D call. V dropped 1 base and J dropped 4 bases, with 20 bases sitting between them. Germline values: CDR1 MDHEN, CDR2 SYDVKM. This CDR3 region has 18 residues. CDR3 nucleotides: TGTGCCAGCAGTTTATTTGGCGGTACGGGGATTACAAATCAGCCCCAGCATTTT. Its translation is CASSLFGGTGITNQPQHF.

This clone came up once. The chain combines TRBV28 with TRBJ1-1; TRBD1 agrees at 7 bases. Germline V gene data show CDR1 as MDHEN and CDR2 as SYDVKM. With 7 bases clipped from V and 5 bases from J, the junction kept 13 bases outside the gene matches. The CDR3 has 15 residues. The CDR3 DNA is TGTGCCAGCACGGAGACAGGGAGGTTAGGGACTGAAGCTTTCTTT. Translating it yields CASTETGRLGTEAFF.

V gene TRBV7-9 combines with J gene TRBJ1-1, with D possibly being TRBD1 (6 bases). V dropped 5 bases and J dropped 8 bases, with 12 bases sitting between them. The CDR3 is 12 amino acids. The V gene's germline CDR1 is SEHNR and CDR2 FQNEAQ (reference sequence). CDR3 in amino acids: CASSKGQREAFF. DNA of the CDR3: TGTGCCAGCAGCAAGGGACAACGGGAAGCTTTCTTT.

The rearrangement links TRBV15 to TRBJ2-5; D perhaps matches TRBD2 (5 bases). The germline CDR1 and CDR2 sequences are LNHNV and YYDKDF (reference sequence). The CDR3 contains 14 residues. V dropped 3 bases and J dropped 1 base, with 9 bases sitting between them. The CDR3 sequence is CATSSRSGQETQYF. CDR3 sequence (DNA): TGTGCCACCAGCAGTAGAAGCGGCCAAGAGACCCAGTACTTC.

This clone appeared once. The V and J genes are TRBV7-6 and TRBJ1-4; 9 nucleotides align to TRBD1. From germline, CDR1 is SGHVS and CDR2 FNYEAQ. The V gene end was trimmed by 4 bases and the J gene end by 8 bases; junction bases not matched to a gene: 8. The CDR3 runs to 15 residues. CDR3 sequence (DNA): TGTGCCAGCAGCTCTGGGACAGGGCGGGGAGAAAAACTGTTTTTT. Amino acid sequence: CASSSGTGRGEKLFF.

The V call is TRBV5-1, the J call TRBJ2-1; 11 nucleotides align to TRBD2. The germline V gene has CDR1 SGHRS and CDR2 YFSETQ. V dropped 4 bases and J dropped 11; count of bases not matched to a gene: 8. The CDR3 spans 14 residues. The CDR3 reads CASSPGVAGGQQFF. The CDR3 DNA reads as TGCGCCAGCAGCCCTGGGGTAGCGGGAGGGCAGCAGTTCTTC.

In its sample, this clone was seen once. The chain recombines TRBV12-3 or TRBV12-4 with TRBJ1-1, with 9 positions matching TRBD1. Trimming took 3 bases from V and 11 from J; bases not matched to a gene: 7. The CDR3 runs to 13 residues. CDR3 amino acids: CASSLAGTGIAFF. DNA for the CDR3: TGTGCCAGCAGTTTGGCTGGGACAGGGATTGCTTTCTTT.

The chain has TRBV1 and TRBJ1-5. TRBV1 is a pseudogene locus. This CDR3 is 13 amino acids long. CDR3 coding DNA: TGCACCAGCAGCCGGCGCGGGGCTCAGCCCCAGCATTTT. The encoded protein is CTSSRRGAQPQHF.

This chain connects TRBV14 to TRBJ1-4, with TRBD1 matching 8 bases. Trimming removed 4 bases from V and 2 bases from J; junction bases left unmatched: 3. This CDR3 spans 15 amino acids. CDR1 and CDR2 (germline): SGHDN, FVKESK. In nucleotides, the CDR3 is TGTGCCAGCAGCCCCCGACAGGGGACTAATGAAAAACTGTTTTTT. Translating it yields CASSPRQGTNEKLFF.

The chain uses TRBV9 and TRBJ1-6; 8 bases map to TRBD1. With 4 bases clipped from V and 10 bases from J, the junction kept 16 bases outside the gene matches. This CDR3 is built from 17 residues. The germline gives CDR1 SGDLS, CDR2 YYNGEE. DNA of the CDR3: TGTGCCAGCAGCCGTGTGCAGGACAGGGTAAAAGGCTCACCCCTCCACTTT. It is translated as CASSRVQDRVKGSPLHF.

J is TRBJ1-2 and V is TRBV7-9, with TRBD1 matching 9 bases. The V segment lost 3 bases and the J segment 10 bases; nucleotides outside the gene matches: 9. Germline V gives CDR1 SEHNR, CDR2 FQNEAQ (reference sequence). The CDR3 runs 14 residues. CDR3 protein: CASSLLQGAVVYTF. For the CDR3, the DNA is TGTGCCAGCAGCTTGTTACAGGGGGCGGTTGTCTACACCTTC.

This clone was counted a few times. The identical CDR3 is also encoded by other nucleotide sequences in the sample. The gene calls are TRBV6-5 and TRBJ2-7, with 13 bases that match TRBD2. The CDR3 is made up of 14 amino acids. The germline V gene encodes CDR1 MNHEY and CDR2 SVGAGI. J lost 8 bases, V lost 5 bases, and 6 bases had no gene match. The chain's CDR3 is CASSSGTSGTKQYF. DNA for the CDR3: TGTGCCAGCAGTAGCGGGACTAGCGGGACCAAGCAGTACTTC.

The rearrangement uses TRBV2 and TRBJ2-5; 11 nucleotides match TRBD1. V was clipped by 7 bases and J by 4 bases; unmatched bases: 8. The CDR3 loop spans 15 amino acids. Germline loops: CDR1 SNHLY, CDR2 FYNNEI. The CDR3: CASKVSGTGGETQYF. The CDR3 coding sequence is TGTGCCAGCAAAGTATCCGGGACAGGGGGAGAGACCCAGTACTTC.

The V call is TRBV27, the J call TRBJ2-6; 8 bases fit TRBD2. The CDR3 has 16 amino acids. Losses at the gene ends were 2 bases for V and 3 bases for J; bases not matched to a gene: 3. Germline assignment: CDR1 MNHEY and CDR2 SMNVEV (reference sequence). DNA of the CDR3: TGTGCCAGCAGTTTAACTAGCGGAGTTGGGGCCAACGTCCTGACTTTC. Translating it yields CASSLTSGVGANVLTF.

V gene TRBV5-6 combines with J gene TRBJ2-2; 8 positions agree with TRBD1. Germline CDR1 SGHDT, CDR2 YYEEEE. This CDR3 is built from 16 residues. The V and J ends lost 1 base and 2 bases, in that order; junction bases with no gene match: 4. CDR3 residues: CASSLRTGSNTGELFF. CDR3 nucleotide sequence: TGTGCCAGCAGCTTGAGGACAGGGAGTAACACCGGGGAGCTGTTTTTT.

This rearrangement joins TRBV19 to TRBJ1-5; TRBD1 aligns across 9 bases. Germline loops: CDR1 LNHDA, CDR2 SQIVND (reference sequence). Unmatched junction bases numbered 8, after V lost 5 bases and J lost 6 bases. The CDR3 has 15 amino acids. The CDR3 here is CASSLNRDRAQPQHF. As DNA, the CDR3 is TGTGCCAGTAGTTTAAACCGGGACAGGGCTCAGCCCCAGCATTTT.

The chain joins TRBV7-8 to TRBJ2-7; no reliable D call. Trimming took 2 bases from V and 2 from J, leaving 10 bases between them. Germline V lookup: CDR1 SGHVS, CDR2 FQNEAQ. The CDR3 is 14 residues long. CDR3 nucleotide sequence: TGTGCCAGCAGCTTAATGTCCCTAGCCTACGAGCAGTACTTC. Its translation: CASSLMSLAYEQYF.

The chain combines TRBV15 with TRBJ2-7; no definite D call. This CDR3 region has 13 residues. The germline gives CDR1 LNHNV, CDR2 YYDKDF (reference sequence). V was shortened by 3 bases and J by 3 bases, with 9 bases between the two germline ends. Here the CDR3 reads CATSSGGFYEQYF. For the CDR3, the DNA is TGTGCCACCAGCAGTGGCGGTTTCTACGAGCAGTACTTC.

This clone came up once. The chain is built from TRBV27 and TRBJ1-2, with 7 nucleotides matching TRBD1. Germline V gene data show CDR1 as MNHEY and CDR2 as SMNVEV (reference sequence). With V trimmed by 3 bases and J by 3 bases, 1 base remained unmatched. This CDR3 region has 13 residues. The CDR3 region is CASSLDRYYGYTF. In nucleotides, the CDR3 is TGTGCCAGCAGTTTGGACAGGTACTATGGCTACACCTTC.

The CDR3 loop is CASTPDREVDGYTF. The DNA for the CDR3 is TGTGCCAGCACCCCCGACAGGGAGGTAGATGGCTACACCTTC. The chain employs TRBV6-5 and TRBJ1-2; 7 nucleotides align to TRBD1. This CDR3 has 14 residues. After removal of 7 bases from V and 6 bases from J, the junction contained 11 bases not matched to a gene. Germline V gene lookup returns CDR1 MNHEY and CDR2 SVGAGI.

This clone was detected many times. The V call is TRBV5-6, the J call TRBJ1-6; possibly TRBD1 for D (6 bases). From germline, CDR1 is SGHDT and CDR2 YYEEEE. The ends were cut back, 4 bases at V and 7 bases at J, with 12 bases in the middle. There are 14 residues in the CDR3. The CDR3 is CASSADSLNSPLHF. Written as DNA, the CDR3 is TGTGCCAGCAGCGCGGACAGCTTAAATTCACCCCTCCACTTT.

This rearrangement joins TRBV28 to TRBJ1-5; maybe TRBD1 (5 bases). The germline V gene has CDR1 MDHEN and CDR2 SYDVKM. Trimming left V 6 bases short and J 6 bases short, with 15 bases between. This CDR3 has 14 residues. The CDR3 loop reads CASRMLRVSQPQHF. CDR3 coding DNA: TGTGCCAGCAGGATGCTCAGGGTTTCTCAGCCCCAGCATTTT. The variable domain in full, completed from reference TRBV28 and TRBJ1-5, reads DVKVTQSSRYLVKRTGEKVFLECVQDMDHENMFWYRQDPGLGLRLIYFSYDVKMKEKGDIPEGYSVSREKKERFSLILESASTNQTSMYLCASRMLRVSQPQHFGDGTRLSIL.

The count of this clone is one. The V gene is TRBV6-2 or TRBV6-3, the J gene TRBJ2-7; 8 nucleotides align to TRBD2. Germline CDR1 is MNHEY and CDR2 is SVGEGT. V lost 2 bases and J lost 6; bases outside the gene matches: 15. The CDR3 contains 17 residues. CDR3 sequence: CASSYPGDFSGRGEQYF. The CDR3 DNA reads as TGTGCCAGCAGTTACCCGGGGGACTTCAGCGGGAGAGGCGAGCAGTACTTC.